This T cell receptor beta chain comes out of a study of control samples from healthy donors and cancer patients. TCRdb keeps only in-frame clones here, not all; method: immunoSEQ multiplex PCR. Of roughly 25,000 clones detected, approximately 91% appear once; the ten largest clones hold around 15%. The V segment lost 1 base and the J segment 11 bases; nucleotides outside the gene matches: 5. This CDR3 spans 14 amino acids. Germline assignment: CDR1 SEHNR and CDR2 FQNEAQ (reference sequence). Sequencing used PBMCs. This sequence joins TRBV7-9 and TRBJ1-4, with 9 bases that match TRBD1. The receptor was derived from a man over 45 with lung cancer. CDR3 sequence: CASSLDGTGFKLFF. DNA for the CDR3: TGTGCCAGCAGCTTAGACGGGACAGGGTTCAAACTGTTTTTT.